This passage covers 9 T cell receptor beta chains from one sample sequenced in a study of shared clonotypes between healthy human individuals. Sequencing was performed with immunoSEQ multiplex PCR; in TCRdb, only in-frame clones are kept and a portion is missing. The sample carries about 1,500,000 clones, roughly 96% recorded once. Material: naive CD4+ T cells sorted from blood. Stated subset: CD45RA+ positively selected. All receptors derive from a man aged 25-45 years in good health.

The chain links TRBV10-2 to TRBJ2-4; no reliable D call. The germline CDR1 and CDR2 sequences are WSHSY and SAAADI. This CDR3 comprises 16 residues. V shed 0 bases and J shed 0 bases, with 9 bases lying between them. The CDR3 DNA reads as TGCGCCAGCAGTGAGTCTACCGTTGGAGCCAAAAACATTCAGTACTTC. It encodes CASSESTVGAKNIQYF.

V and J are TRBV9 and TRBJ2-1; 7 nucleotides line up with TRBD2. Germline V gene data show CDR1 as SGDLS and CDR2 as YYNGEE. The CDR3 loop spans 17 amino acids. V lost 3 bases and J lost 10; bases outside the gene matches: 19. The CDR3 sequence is CASSAFAGDVSGEEQFF. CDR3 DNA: TGTGCCAGCAGCGCCTTTGCGGGGGATGTCTCTGGGGAGGAGCAGTTCTTC.

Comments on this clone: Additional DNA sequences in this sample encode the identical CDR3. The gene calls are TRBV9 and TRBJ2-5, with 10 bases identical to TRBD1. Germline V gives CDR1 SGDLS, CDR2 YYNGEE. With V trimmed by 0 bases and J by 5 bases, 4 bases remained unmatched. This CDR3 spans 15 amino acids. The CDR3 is CASSVGTGGRETQYF. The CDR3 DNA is TGTGCCAGCAGCGTAGGGACAGGGGGAAGGGAGACCCAGTACTTC.

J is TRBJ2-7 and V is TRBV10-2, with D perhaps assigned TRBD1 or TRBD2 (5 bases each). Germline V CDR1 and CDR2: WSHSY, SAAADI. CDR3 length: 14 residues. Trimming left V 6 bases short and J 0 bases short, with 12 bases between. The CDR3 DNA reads TGCGCCAGCAGACTCCCCGGGACCTCCTACGAGCAGTACTTC. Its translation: CASRLPGTSYEQYF.

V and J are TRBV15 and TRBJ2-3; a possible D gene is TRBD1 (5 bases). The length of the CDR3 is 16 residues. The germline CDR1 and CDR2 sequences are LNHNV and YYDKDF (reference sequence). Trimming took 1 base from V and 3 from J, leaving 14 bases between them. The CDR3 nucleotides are TGTGCCACCAGCAGAGCTCGCGCAGGGTTGACAGATACGCAGTATTTT. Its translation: CATSRARAGLTDTQYF.

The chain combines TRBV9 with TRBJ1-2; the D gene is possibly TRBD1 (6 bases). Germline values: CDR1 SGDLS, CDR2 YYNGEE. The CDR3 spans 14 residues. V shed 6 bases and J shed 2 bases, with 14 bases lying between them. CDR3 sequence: CASTRLDRNYGYTF. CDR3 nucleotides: TGTGCCAGCACCAGACTAGACAGGAACTATGGCTACACCTTC.

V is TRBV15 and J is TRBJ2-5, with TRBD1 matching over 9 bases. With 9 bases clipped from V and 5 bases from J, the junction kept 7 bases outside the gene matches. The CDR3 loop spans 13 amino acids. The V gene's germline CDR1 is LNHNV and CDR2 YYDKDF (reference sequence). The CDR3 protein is CATTGGDRETQYF. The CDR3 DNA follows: TGTGCCACGACAGGGGGGGACAGGGAGACCCAGTACTTC. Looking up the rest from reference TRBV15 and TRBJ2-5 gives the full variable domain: DAMVIQNPRYQVTQFGKPVTLSCSQTLNHNVMYWYQQKSSQAPKLLFHYYDKDFNNEADTPDNFQSRRPNTSFCFLDIRSPGLGDTAMYLCATTGGDRETQYFGPGTRLLVL.

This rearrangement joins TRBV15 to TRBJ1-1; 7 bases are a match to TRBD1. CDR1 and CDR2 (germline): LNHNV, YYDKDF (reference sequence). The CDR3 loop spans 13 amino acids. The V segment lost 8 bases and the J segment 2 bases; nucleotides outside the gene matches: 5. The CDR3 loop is CATRRDRNTEAFF. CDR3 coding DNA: TGTGCCACCCGGCGGGACAGAAACACTGAAGCTTTCTTT.

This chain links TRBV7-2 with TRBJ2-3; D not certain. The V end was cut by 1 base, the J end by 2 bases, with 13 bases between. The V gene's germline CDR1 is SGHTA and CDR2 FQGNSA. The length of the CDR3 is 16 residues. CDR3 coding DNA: TGTGCCAGCAGCTTAGAAAATCCCATATTCACAGATACGCAGTATTTT. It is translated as CASSLENPIFTDTQYF.